This T cell receptor (beta chain) was found in a study of blood T cell repertoires in COVID-19. Study-level background: Acute and convalescent COVID-19 samples came from the United States, Italy and Spain. Sample material is recorded as cDNA or gDNA derived from T cells, B-cell-depleted T cells, or PBMCs.

Methods used by the authors: Amplification of reference gene primers provided the estimated nucleated cell counts. Method: immunoSEQ multiplex PCR; TCRdb's copy keeps in-frame clones and lacks some. That table supplies the V and J calls and clone size; D and trimming were determined from the DNA. The sample includes about 100,000 clones, about four fifths seen only once; the top ten take about 3.8%. Germline V gives CDR1 MRHNA, CDR2 SNTAGT. V lost 11 bases and J 1 base, leaving 12 bases between the germline ends. This CDR3 spans 13 amino acids. This sequence was found in an older woman with acute or convalescent COVID-19. This chain uses TRBV6-4 with TRBJ1-5; a weak D match, TRBD1 (5 bases). Sequenced input: peripheral blood. The CDR3 is CARGGWSNQPQHF. CDR3 nucleotide sequence: TGTGCCCGGGGGGGGTGGAGCAATCAGCCCCAGCATTTT.